Reported below is one T cell receptor (beta chain). The table lists this clonotype with many counts. Its antigen is currently not known. Base quality data are lacking; no much larger clone is found one base away. Library creation used UMI-ligation and nested PCR. The beta constant-region primer consisted of an equimolar mixture of two oligonucleotides that together covered TRBC1 and TRBC2. Four rounds of PCR were used to amplify ligated cDNA, with nested alpha and beta constant-region primers being used together with the SP2 primer. A single-stranded oligonucleotide bearing the SP2 primer plus a 12-nucleotide UMI was ligated onto the 3' end of the cDNA by T4 RNA ligase 1. The ligation reaction was incubated at 16°C for roughly 19-24 hours. To avoid over-amplification, PCR2 was usually performed as a SYBR Green qPCR and halted once a predetermined threshold was reached. Agencourt AMPure XP magnetic beads were used for all purifications after the first. Library amounts were measured by Qubit and library quality was assessed on a TapeStation, where the main peak was expected at around 650 bp. Pooled libraries were sequenced on an Illumina MiSeq using v2 2x251 paired-end kits, and typically roughly 0.9-2.2 million reads were obtained per sample. Each sample was pooled at around 4.2 nM, and about 5-8% PhiX was included to help cluster recognition. As for how the authors treated the data: Using tag matching that tolerated one base-pair mismatch, Decombinator assigned V and J genes to FASTQ reads that had been processed by Demultiplexor. Collapsinator used UMIs to correct both sequencing errors and frequency errors arising from PCR heterogeneity. TCRs were translated and CDR3s were extracted from the conserved cysteine to the FGXG phenylalanine by CDR3Translator, with non-productive sequences being flagged. Gini, Shannon entropy and inverse Simpson indices were computed after subsampling the repertoires to the same number of UMI-defined TCRs. Within the linear range, a power law was fitted to clonotype abundance distributions using maximum likelihood. For one naive CD8 sample, the pipeline and MIGEC produced similar UMI counts, unique TCR numbers and clonal distributions. One analysis removed from the naive repertoire any naive TCRs that were also present in any memory subset from the same donor. The repertoires were searched for 6,000 to 9,500 CMV-associated CDR3 sequences that had been compiled from VDJdb and a published dataset. The public reads were quality trimmed at Q25 with fastp and then assembled into clones with MiXCR by TCRdb, keeping productive beta chains. One record per CDR3 amino acid sequence lists the most common genes and DNA. The V and J calls were not made by the authors but by TCRdb's processing. The sample table shows about 150,000 distinct CDR3 sequences, and 22% are seen once. Around 0.11% of the sample is taken by the ten largest.

V sheds 3 bases and J sheds 4 bases, leaving 12 bases between their ends. From the cysteine up to the phenylalanine, the CDR3 has a length of 14 residues. Left in the record is the CDR3 DNA by itself, 42 bases read in frame from the first base. From the second PCR step onward, the TCR alpha chain libraries and the TCR beta chain libraries were amplified separately. Donor CMV status was determined by IFNgamma production from CD4+ T cells after overnight stimulation of fresh PBMCs with CMV viral lysate. Using Miltenyi beads, CD4 T cells were first positively selected, and CD8 T cells were then positively selected from the CD4-negative fraction. After staining for CD3, CD4, CD8, CD45RA, CD27 and a live/dead dye, cells were sorted on a BD Aria II into four subsets based on CD45RA and CD27. Three healthy volunteers provided blood, and each donor's sample was split into CD4 and CD8 T cells and then further divided into four differentiation subsets. Roughly 120 ml of peripheral blood was collected from each donor, and PBMC were isolated from the blood using Ficoll-Paque PLUS density-gradient centrifugation. After sorting, cells were lysed in RLT buffer, RNA was extracted using a Qiagen RNeasy kit, and the extracted RNA was stored at -80 degrees C.

The data originate from a study of naive and memory T cell subsets (dated by TCRdb to 2016 to 2017). Regarding the study in general: Sorted naive and memory T cell subsets from peripheral blood were analyzed in the study using a UMI-based, open-source pipeline for TCR alpha and beta sequencing. RNA was DNase-treated and reverse transcribed with TCR constant-region primers, mostly using SuperScript III. IgG serology results and the functional CMV T cell responses were in complete agreement. The paper's findings and limits, for the study overall: RNA-based TCR counts may be influenced by expression changes linked to T cell activation and differentiation. Once error correction was done, more than 95% of naive TCR sequences showed up just once, which made the naive abundance distributions much steeper than those of the memory subsets. Naive repertoires, especially CD8, contained a few larger clonotypes, possibly memory cells re-expressing CD45RA. Clonotypes were defined as single alpha or beta chain sequences, not paired alpha/beta receptors. In both CD4 and CD8 cells, going from naive through CM, EM and EMRA, the Gini index went up while Shannon and inverse Simpson diversity went down. The abundance of TCRs followed a power law with an exponent that differed between naive and memory subsets yet stayed consistent across the three individuals. The repertoire findings for the naive and memory subsets could not be validated against a ground truth, as none was available.

Sequencing was performed on naive CD4+ T cells from blood. The cell subset or site label, read with the paper, signifies: naive T cells, CD45RA high CD27+. The V and J genes are TRBV12-3 or TRBV12-4 and TRBJ1-1; the D gene assignment is ambiguous. This receptor was taken from a human donor in good health. CDR3 region: CASSFGRMGTEAFF. The nucleotide sequence is given as TGTGCCAGCAGTTTCGGCAGGATGGGCACTGAAGCTTTCTTT.